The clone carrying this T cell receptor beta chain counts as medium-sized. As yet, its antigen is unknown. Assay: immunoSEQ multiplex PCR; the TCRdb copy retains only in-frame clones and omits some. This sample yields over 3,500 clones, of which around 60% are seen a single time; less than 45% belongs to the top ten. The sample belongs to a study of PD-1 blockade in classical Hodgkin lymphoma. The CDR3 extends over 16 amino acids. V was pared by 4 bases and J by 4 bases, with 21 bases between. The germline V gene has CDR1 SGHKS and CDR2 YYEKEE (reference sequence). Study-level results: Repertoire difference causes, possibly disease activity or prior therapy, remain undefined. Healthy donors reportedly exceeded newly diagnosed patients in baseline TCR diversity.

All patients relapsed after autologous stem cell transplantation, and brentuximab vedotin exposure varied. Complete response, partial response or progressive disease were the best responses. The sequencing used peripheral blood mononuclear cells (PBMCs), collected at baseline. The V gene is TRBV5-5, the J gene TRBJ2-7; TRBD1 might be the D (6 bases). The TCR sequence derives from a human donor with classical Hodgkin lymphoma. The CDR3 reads CASSRDGAGAGYEQYF. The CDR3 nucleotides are TGTGCCAGCAGCAGAGATGGTGCAGGGGCCGGTTACGAGCAGTACTTC.